This T cell receptor beta chain is from a study of tumor-infiltrating lymphocytes in primary liver carcinoma (dated by TCRdb to about 2017). Looking at the study overall: Between November 2015 and March 2016, five patients in China with histopathologically diagnosed primary liver carcinoma had their tumors surgically resected. Hepatocellular carcinoma (four) or combined HCC and intrahepatic cholangiocarcinoma (one) was present in the five patients, who were three men and two women aged 30 to 69 years. Tumors of the five patients were stage T1-T3 N0M0 with maximum diameters of about 4.2 to 10 cm. Each sample produced roughly 3.65 to 7.5 million productive TCRbeta reads, and read depth showed no significant difference between tissue types. TCRbeta repertoire sequencing, expression microarrays and whole-exome sequencing were combined in the study across five regions of each liver tumor, with adjacent normal tissue and blood also included. TCRbeta repertoire sequencing covered 35 or so specimens from 5 patients: approximately 25 tumor regions, 5 adjacent noncancerous liver tissues and 5 peripheral blood samples. Repertoires from technical replicates were highly reproducible, with mean shared-clone rates about 0.88 and correlation coefficients above 0.95. Overall results and qualifications from the work: The top 250 clones accounted for a significantly greater share of the repertoire in tumors than in blood (p = 0.039). Comparison of CD4+ and CD8+ T cell repertoires was precluded by the use of bulk unsorted samples. Consistent with antigen-driven expansion, pairs of tumor regions showed higher repertoire overlap (mean about 36%) than either tumor-adjacent pairs (around 17%) or tumor-blood pairs (around 14%). The study included only four to six patients, and the authors note findings should be validated in a larger study. Because only the TCR beta chain was sequenced and unpaired alpha chains were not captured, true repertoire diversity is likely underestimated.

RNA from unsorted whole blood was extracted with TRIzol reagent, and germline DNA was obtained with the DNeasy Blood & Tissue kit. At the time of sampling, the patients were treatment-naive and had chronic HBV infection. Before surgery, roughly 4 milliliters of peripheral blood were drawn into K2EDTA tubes. TCRbeta-specific cDNA was reverse-transcribed from 500 ng total RNA using a constant-region primer and ProtoScript II reverse transcriptase. TCRbeta libraries were built with three nested multiplex PCR rounds, a slightly modified ARM-PCR procedure. Each of the first two PCR rounds ran for around 9 cycles and used multiplex TRBV1-TRBV30 forward primers together with a Cbeta reverse primer. Sample barcodes and Illumina adapters were added in a final 25-cycle PCR using Deep VentR polymerase. Before sequencing, amplicons of 200-500 bp were gel-purified using a QIAquick gel extraction kit. An Illumina HiSeq 2500 was used to sequence the TCRbeta amplicons, generating 250-bp paired-end reads. Under the source paper's analysis protocol: Trimmomatic v0.33 was used to quality-trim the reads, and FLASH v1.2.11 was used to merge paired reads so that full CDR3 sequences could be recovered. V, D and J germline segments were assigned to the rearranged TCRbeta sequences by MiGEC v1.2.1b. VDJtools v1.0.0 computed clonotype statistics and Shannon-Wiener diversity indices. To reduce sampling bias, subsequent analyses other than the diversity analysis used only the 250 most abundant clonotypes in each sample. In-frame beta chains were kept once TCRdb had trimmed the public reads at Q25 with fastp and called clones with MiXCR. Here each entry gathers all rows of one CDR3 protein and keeps the most common genes and DNA. These V and J calls derive from TCRdb rather than the authors' analysis. The sample table shows over 250,000 distinct CDR3 sequences, and 58% are seen once. More than 15% of the sample goes to the ten largest clones.

V was cut back by 4 bases and J by 8 bases, leaving a gap of 12 bases between them. Inclusive of the bounding cysteine and phenylalanine, the CDR3 is 12 residues long. Only CDR3 DNA remains: 36 bases, in frame from the first base. From a lookup of the germline V gene, CDR1 and CDR2 are SGHDT and YYEEEE. This clonotype was recorded a few times. Its cognate antigen has yet to be identified. Per-nucleotide qualities are absent, and no much larger clonotype sits a single base away. This TCR was recovered from a woman aged 25 to 45 with primary liver carcinoma and hepatitis B virus infection. Sequences were obtained from peripheral blood. The receptor chain draws on TRBV5-6 and TRBJ1-1; the D gene is perhaps TRBD1, from 5 matching bases. The nucleotide sequence reads TGTGCCAGCAGCCCCCGGTGGGGGGAAGCTTTCTTT. Its protein is CASSPRWGEAFF.